This entry lists 21 T cell receptor beta chains sequenced from one sample in a study of blood T cell repertoires in COVID-19. Libraries were prepared by immunoSEQ multiplex PCR; TCRdb keeps only in-frame clonotypes and omits some of them. The sample lists under 200,000 clones, roughly 82% occurring once. Material: PBMCs or T cells enriched from blood (not recorded which). These receptors were taken from a woman in her fifties or sixties with acute COVID-19.

This chain joins TRBV5-1 and TRBJ2-2; 7 positions match TRBD1. Germline loops: CDR1 SGHRS, CDR2 YFSETQ. The CDR3 covers 14 residues. V gave up 0 bases and J gave up 5 bases; unmatched junction bases: 1. CDR3 sequence: CASSLGQGTGELFF. The CDR3 DNA sequence: TGCGCCAGCAGCTTGGGACAGGGTACCGGGGAGCTGTTTTTT. Using reference TRBV5-1 and TRBJ2-2 for the parts outside the CDR3, the full variable domain is KAGVTQTPRYLIKTRGQQVTLSCSPISGHRSVSWYQQTPGQGLQFLFEYFSETQRNKGNFPGRFSGRQFSNSRSEMNVSTLELGDSALYLCASSLGQGTGELFFGEGSRLTVL.

In its sample, this clone was seen a few times. This chain uses TRBV5-4 with TRBJ2-7, with TRBD1 matching over 7 bases. CDR3 length equals 15 residues. Germline CDR1 is SGHNT and CDR2 is YYREEE (reference sequence). V shed 3 bases and J 4 bases; nucleotides not matched to a gene: 10. The CDR3, as DNA: TGTGCCAGCAGCTCAACAGGGGTTGACAATTACGAGCAGTACTTC. This sequence encodes CASSSTGVDNYEQYF.

In nucleotides, the CDR3 is TGTGCCAGCAGTTGGGGGACAGGAGGGTACGAGCAGTACGTC. Amino acid sequence: CASSWGTGGYEQYV. The chain joins TRBV6-2 or TRBV6-3 to TRBJ2-7, with 8 bases aligning to TRBD1. V trimming: 4 bases; J trimming: 4 bases; junction bases outside the gene matches: 6. Germline-derived CDR1 and CDR2 are MNHEY and SVGEGT. This CDR3 has 14 residues.

This clone appeared once. The gene calls are TRBV4-3 and TRBJ2-3; TRBD2 matches 11 bases. J lost 14 bases, V lost 0 bases, and 10 bases had no gene match. CDR1 and CDR2 from the germline V gene are LGHNA and YSLEER. The CDR3 has 15 residues. CDR3 in DNA: TGCGCCAGCAGCCAAGAAATACTACTAGCGGGGGTTTCGTATTTT. This codes for CASSQEILLAGVSYF.

V and J are TRBV5-1 and TRBJ2-3; TRBD1 matches at 7 bases. The J segment lost 2 bases and the V segment lost 4 bases, leaving 10 bases of the junction unmatched. Germline CDR1 is SGHRS and CDR2 is YFSETQ. This CDR3 is built from 16 residues. The CDR3 nucleotides read TGCGCCAGCAGCCTGTCCGGGACAGTCCACACAGATACGCAGTATTTT. As protein: CASSLSGTVHTDTQYF. Supplemented by reference TRBV5-1 and TRBJ2-3, the full variable domain reads KAGVTQTPRYLIKTRGQQVTLSCSPISGHRSVSWYQQTPGQGLQFLFEYFSETQRNKGNFPGRFSGRQFSNSRSEMNVSTLELGDSALYLCASSLSGTVHTDTQYFGPGTRLTVL.

V is TRBV28 and J is TRBJ1-2, with D perhaps TRBD1 (6 bases). This CDR3 is 14 amino acids long. Trimming left V 6 bases short and J 5 bases short, with 16 bases between. CDR1 MDHEN and CDR2 SYDVKM come from the germline V gene. The CDR3: CASSHRTVPYGYTF. In DNA form, the CDR3 reads TGTGCCAGCAGCCATCGGACAGTGCCATATGGCTACACCTTC.

CDR3 amino acids: CASSPGGGSSPLHF. CDR3 DNA: TGTGCCAGTAGTCCCGGAGGGGGCTCATCACCCCTCCACTTT. This chain uses TRBV19 with TRBJ1-6; 7 bases are shared with TRBD1. Germline V lookup: CDR1 LNHDA, CDR2 SQIVND (reference sequence). The length of the CDR3 is 14 residues. V shed 5 bases and J 10 bases; nucleotides not matched to a gene: 8.

This chain links TRBV10-2 with TRBJ2-1, with TRBD2 identical over 12 bases. Germline V gives CDR1 WSHSY, CDR2 SAAADI. CDR3 size: 16 residues. V gave up 3 bases and J gave up 8 bases; unmatched junction bases: 8. The CDR3 spells CASSDPGTSGFDEQFF. The CDR3 DNA is TGCGCCAGCAGTGATCCCGGGACTAGCGGGTTCGATGAGCAGTTCTTC.

The rearrangement links TRBV7-2 to TRBJ2-5; TRBD1 matches at 11 bases. CDR1 is SGHTA, CDR2 FQGNSA, per germline. This CDR3 spans 16 amino acids. After removal of 4 bases from V and 2 bases from J, the junction contained 6 bases not matched to a gene. DNA for the CDR3: TGTGCCAGCAGCTCCAGGGACAGGGGGTTTCAAGAGACCCAGTACTTC. Translating it yields CASSSRDRGFQETQYF.

In its sample, this clone was seen a few times. This CDR3 is CASSQTGGARFSDTQYF. CDR3 coding DNA: TGCGCCAGCAGCCAGACCGGGGGGGCCAGATTTTCAGATACGCAGTATTTT. The rearrangement uses TRBV4-1 and TRBJ2-3; TRBD2 agrees at 8 bases. V shed 3 bases and J 4 bases; nucleotides not matched to a gene: 12. Germline V CDR1 and CDR2: MGHRA, YSYEKL. This CDR3 region has 17 residues.

This chain connects TRBV5-1 to TRBJ1-3; 7 bases map to TRBD1. From germline, CDR1 is SGHRS and CDR2 YFSETQ. This CDR3 has 14 residues. The trim removed 2 bases at V and 4 bases at J, leaving 3 bases unmatched. The CDR3 region is CASSFRTGGNTIYF. In DNA, the CDR3 is TGCGCCAGCAGCTTTAGGACAGGAGGAAACACCATATATTTT.

This rearrangement joins TRBV21-1 to TRBJ2-3; the table's D call, TRBD2, was not checked against the DNA. TRBV21-1 is tagged as a pseudogene. The length of the CDR3 is 15 residues. In nucleotides, the CDR3 is TGTGCCAGCCGTTGGGGTAGCGGGGTCACAGATACGCAGTATTTT. This gives the protein CASRWGSGVTDTQYF.

The rearrangement joins TRBV7-6 to TRBJ2-7; 10 bases agree with TRBD1. There are 16 residues in the CDR3. The junction had 14 bases not matched to a gene; V was cut back by 3 bases and J by 9 bases. Looked up from germline, CDR1 is SGHVS and CDR2 is FNYEAQ. The CDR3, as DNA: TGTGCCAGCAGCTTCGACCGGGACAGGGGCAAAGTCGGGCAGTACTTC. It is translated as CASSFDRDRGKVGQYF.

The chain joins TRBV6-1 to TRBJ1-2; 7 bases map to TRBD1. V dropped 3 bases and J dropped 4; count of bases not matched to a gene: 14. This CDR3 is 17 amino acids long. Germline V gene data show CDR1 as MNHNS and CDR2 as SASEGT. The DNA of the CDR3 is TGTGCCAGCAGTGAGGGGACAGTGAACGATTACGGCTATGGCTACACCTTC. Translation: CASSEGTVNDYGYGYTF.

This clone came up many times. This chain links TRBV19 with TRBJ1-6, with TRBD1 as a possible D gene (6 bases). Germline CDR1 and CDR2: LNHDA and SQIVND (reference sequence). The CDR3 loop spans 15 amino acids. V shed 5 bases and J shed 6 bases, with 14 bases lying between them. CDR3 in DNA: TGTGCCAGTAGTCCTATGACAGGACGTAATTCACCCCTCCACTTT. Translating gives CASSPMTGRNSPLHF.

The gene calls are TRBV30 and TRBJ1-6; 10 positions match TRBD1. The germline gives CDR1 GTSNPN, CDR2 SVGIG (reference sequence). The V and J ends lost 7 bases and 2 bases, in that order; junction bases with no gene match: 11. The CDR3 covers 17 residues. Written as DNA, the CDR3 is TGTGCCTTTTGGGACAGGGGCCTAAATACCTATAATTCACCCCTCCACTTT. This codes for CAFWDRGLNTYNSPLHF.

The V call is TRBV19, the J call TRBJ1-1; 8 bases map to TRBD1. The CDR3 runs to 15 residues. Germline V gene sequence: CDR1 LNHDA, CDR2 SQIVND (reference sequence). The V and J ends lost 5 bases and 1 base, in that order; junction bases with no gene match: 6. This chain's CDR3 is CASSGTGTGNTEAFF. CDR3 DNA sequence: TGTGCCAGTAGTGGGACCGGGACAGGGAACACTGAAGCTTTCTTT.

This sequence joins TRBV28 and TRBJ1-5, with 7 bases lining up with TRBD1. The CDR3 contains 13 residues. V shed 7 bases, J shed 6 bases, and the junction held 6 bases outside the gene matches. Germline CDR1 is MDHEN and CDR2 is SYDVKM. CDR3 residues: CASIQGEAQPQHF. As DNA, the CDR3 is TGTGCCAGCATCCAGGGGGAGGCTCAGCCCCAGCATTTT.

The chain employs TRBV19 and TRBJ2-7; 7 bases align to TRBD1. Losses at the gene ends were 5 bases for V and 4 bases for J; bases not matched to a gene: 11. CDR1 is LNHDA and CDR2 is SQIVND in the germline V gene (reference sequence). The CDR3 is made up of 15 amino acids. CDR3 sequence: CASSPRTGAQYEQYF. The CDR3 coding sequence is TGTGCCAGTAGTCCCAGGACAGGAGCCCAATACGAGCAGTACTTC.

J is TRBJ2-3 and V is TRBV29-1; possibly TRBD1 for D (5 bases). Germline V lookup: CDR1 SQVTM, CDR2 ANQGSEA. The CDR3 sequence is 12 residues long. Trimming took off 7 bases at V and 0 bases at J, with 8 bases between the two ends. The chain's CDR3 is CSGTRSTDTQYF. Written as DNA, the CDR3 is TGCAGCGGGACACGAAGCACAGATACGCAGTATTTT.

CDR3 DNA sequence: TGTGCCAGCAGCCCAGGGACTAGCGGGAGCAGTAGAAAGACCCAGTACTTC. This gives the protein CASSPGTSGSSRKTQYF. V is TRBV5-4 and J is TRBJ2-5; 14 bases are a match to TRBD2. Germline assignment: CDR1 SGHNT and CDR2 YYREEE (reference sequence). The junction had 11 bases not matched to a gene; V was cut back by 4 bases and J by 6 bases. This CDR3 is built from 17 residues.